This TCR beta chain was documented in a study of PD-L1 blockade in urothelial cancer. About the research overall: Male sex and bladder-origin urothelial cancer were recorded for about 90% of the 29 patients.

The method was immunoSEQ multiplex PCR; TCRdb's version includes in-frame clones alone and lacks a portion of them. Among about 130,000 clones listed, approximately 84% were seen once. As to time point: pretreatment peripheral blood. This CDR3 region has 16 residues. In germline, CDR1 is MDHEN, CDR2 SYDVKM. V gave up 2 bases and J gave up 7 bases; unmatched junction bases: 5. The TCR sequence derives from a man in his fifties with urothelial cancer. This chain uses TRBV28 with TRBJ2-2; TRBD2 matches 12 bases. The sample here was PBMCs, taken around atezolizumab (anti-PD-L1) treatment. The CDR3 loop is CASSLILAGGIGELFF. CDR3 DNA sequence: TGTGCCAGCAGTTTAATACTAGCGGGAGGAATCGGGGAGCTGTTTTTT.